A selection of T cell receptor beta chains follows, all from one sample in a study of response to subunit inactivated influenza vaccine. TCRdb re-derived calls from the RT-PCR reads in MiXCR, one entry per CDR3 protein. This table has 200,000 to 300,000 distinct CDR3 sequences, more than 9% appearing once. Sequences were derived from non-naive T cells sorted from PBMCs, sampled approximately 15 days before vaccination. The receptors derive from a man aged 50 to 60 who received an inactivated influenza vaccine. CDR3s include the opening cysteine and the closing phenylalanine or tryptophan. Fields, in order: CDR3 length, J gene, V gene, clone size, D gene, CDR3 protein, CDR3 DNA. D genes are given only for firm matches. The size entry is marked missing in some rows and otherwise reads once, few, many or a size class.

17	TRBJ1-5	TRBV6-2/TRBV6-3	.	.	CASSYSIMDSRNQPQHF	TGTGCCAGCAGTTACTCGATCATGGACAGTCGAAATCAGCCCCAGCATTTT
15	TRBJ2-5	TRBV4-3	many	TRBD1	CASSRWTGGEETQYF	TGCGCCAGCAGCCGCTGGACAGGGGGAGAAGAGACCCAGTACTTC
14	TRBJ1-1	TRBV5-1	few	.	CASSSRGNHPEAFF	TGCGCCAGCAGCTCCAGGGGAAATCATCCTGAAGCTTTCTTT
11	TRBJ2-7	TRBV3-1	few	.	CASSQVTEQYF	TGTGCCAGCAGCCAAGTAACCGAGCAGTACTTC
13	TRBJ1-2	TRBV27	many	TRBD1	CASSPQGSYGYTF	TGTGCCAGCAGTCCACAGGGGAGCTATGGCTACACCTTC
13	TRBJ2-3	TRBV4-2	.	.	CASSQGLGRRQYF	TGTGCCAGCAGCCAAGGCCTCGGTAGAAGGCAGTATTTT
17	TRBJ1-3	TRBV5-5	.	.	CASSQQLQGRDGNTIYF	TGTGCCAGCAGCCAACAATTGCAGGGACGGGATGGAAACACCATATATTTT
15	TRBJ1-5	TRBV4-3	few	.	CASSQEEYSNQPQHF	TGCGCCAGCAGCCAAGAGGAGTATAGCAATCAGCCCCAGCATTTT
13	TRBJ2-1	TRBV6-1	.	TRBD2	CATRTSGGGEQFF	TGTGCCACCAGGACTAGCGGGGGGGGTGAGCAGTTCTTC
16	TRBJ1-5	TRBV6-1	.	.	CASGIKQRPMNQPQHF	TGTGCCAGCGGTATCAAGCAGAGACCGATGAATCAGCCCCAGCATTTT
12	TRBJ2-7	TRBV7-2	.	.	CASSFRAGEQYF	TGTGCCAGCAGCTTTCGGGCGGGCGAGCAGTACTTC
16	TRBJ1-5	TRBV20-1	.	TRBD1	CCARGGGTGNKEPQHF	TGCTGCGCTAGAGGGGGCGGGACAGGTAACAAAGAGCCCCAGCATTTT
16	TRBJ2-3	TRBV3-1	.	TRBD2	CASSQVYGGNTDTQYF	TGTGCCAGCAGCCAAGTCTACGGGGGGAACACAGATACGCAGTATTTT
15	TRBJ2-5	TRBV12-3/TRBV12-4	.	TRBD2	CASSGTSAGWETQYF	TGTGCCAGCAGTGGGACTAGCGCGGGTTGGGAGACCCAGTACTTC
14	TRBJ2-7	TRBV4-2	few	.	CASSQDQTAYEQYF	TGTGCCAGCAGCCAAGACCAGACCGCCTACGAGCAGTACTTC
14	TRBJ2-7	TRBV28	.	.	CAIGPDRLCYEQYF	TGTGCCATCGGCCCGGACAGACTCTGCTACGAGCAGTACTTC
14	TRBJ2-7	TRBV20-1	many	.	CSAGRQGRDYEQYF	TGCAGTGCTGGACGGCAGGGTCGGGACTACGAGCAGTACTTC
13	TRBJ2-2	TRBV3-1	few	.	CASSPGDTGELFF	TGTGCCAGCAGCCCGGGGGACACCGGGGAGCTGTTTTTT
12	TRBJ1-1	TRBV20-1	.	.	CSIPGGNTEAFF	TGCAGTATTCCCGGTGGGAACACTGAAGCTTTCTTT
15	TRBJ2-1	TRBV20-1	few	TRBD2	CSARSTSQVYNEQFF	TGCAGTGCTAGATCGACTAGCCAGGTCTACAATGAGCAGTTCTTC
16	TRBJ2-1	TRBV19	.	TRBD2	CASSIDASGRRHEQFF	TGTGCCAGTAGTATAGATGCTAGCGGGAGGCGGCATGAGCAGTTCTTC
11	TRBJ1-1	TRBV18	.	.	CASSPGKEAFF	TGTGCCAGCTCACCCGGGAAAGAGGCTTTCTTT
16	TRBJ2-1	TRBV3-1	.	.	CASSHHAGLIYNEQFF	TGTGCCAGCAGCCACCACGCGGGACTTATCTACAATGAGCAGTTCTTC
15	TRBJ2-2	TRBV10-2	.	TRBD1	CASRSTDRGSGELFF	TGCGCCAGCAGATCCACGGACAGGGGATCCGGGGAGCTGTTTTTT
14	TRBJ2-3	TRBV20-1	few	.	CSATGQGSTDTQYF	TGCAGCGCAACCGGGCAGGGATCGACAGATACGCAGTATTTT
15	TRBJ1-6	TRBV7-9	few	.	CASSRAAGTGSPLHF	TGTGCCAGCTCACGGGCTGCAGGGACGGGCTCACCCCTCCACTTT
15	TRBJ2-1	TRBV6-5	.	TRBD2	CASSYVAGGRNKQFF	TGTGCCAGCAGTTACGTGGCGGGAGGTCGGAATAAGCAGTTCTTC
15	TRBJ2-1	TRBV6-1	few	TRBD2	CASRLERGVPGEQFF	TGTGCCAGCAGGCTCGAGCGGGGGGTCCCGGGGGAGCAGTTCTTC
14	TRBJ2-1	TRBV14	many	TRBD2	CASAPGLLYNEQFF	TGTGCCAGCGCCCCGGGACTACTATACAATGAGCAGTTCTTC
15	TRBJ2-5	TRBV5-1	few	TRBD1	CASSLGTGGEFTQYF	TGCGCCAGCAGCTTAGGGACAGGCGGGGAATTCACCCAGTACTTC
14	TRBJ2-3	TRBV7-2	many	TRBD1	CASSTDRGGHTQYF	TGTGCCAGCAGCACGGACAGGGGGGGCCATACGCAGTATTTT
16	TRBJ1-5	TRBV6-2/TRBV6-3	.	.	CASSYSGGRLARPQHF	TGTGCCAGCAGTTACTCAGGAGGCAGACTTGCACGGCCCCAGCATTTT
15	TRBJ1-5	TRBV12-3/TRBV12-4	many	.	CASSPMAGGNQPQHF	TGTGCCAGCAGTCCAATGGCGGGGGGCAATCAGCCCCAGCATTTT